The 30 T cell receptor beta chains in this list originate from one sample, sequenced in a study of identical twins. Each CDR3 protein is one row after TCRdb ran MiXCR on the 5' RACE reads. Of about 530,000 distinct CDR3 sequences listed, 15% are singletons. These data were also filed under a second study, of yellow fever vaccine responses in identical twins.

Sequenced: CD4+ T cells sorted from blood. All receptors come from a woman under 30 in good health.

This rearrangement joins TRBV18 to TRBJ2-7, with 7 positions matching TRBD1. J lost 3 bases, V lost 4 bases, and 3 bases had no gene match. The CDR3 spans 13 residues. Germline V gene data show CDR1 as KGHSH and CDR2 as LQKENI. The CDR3 loop is CASSRGTVYEQYV. CDR3 DNA sequence: TGTGCCAGCTCACGTGGGACAGTCTACGAGCAGTACGTC.

This chain's CDR3 is CAIRKGADTDTQYF. The CDR3 DNA reads TGTGCCATCAGAAAGGGGGCAGACACAGATACGCAGTATTTT. This sequence joins TRBV10-3 and TRBJ2-3, with TRBD1 matching over 7 bases. The CDR3 has 14 residues. With 6 bases clipped from V and 2 bases from J, the junction kept 5 bases outside the gene matches. CDR1 is ENHRY and CDR2 is SYGVKD in the germline V gene.

This clonotype was seen at least ten times. The V call is TRBV12-3 or TRBV12-4, the J call TRBJ2-7, with 7 bases lining up with TRBD2. This CDR3 is built from 12 residues. V dropped 8 bases and J dropped 4; count of bases not matched to a gene: 5. The CDR3 protein is CASRDYNYEQYF. In nucleotides, the CDR3 is TGTGCCAGCCGGGACTACAATTACGAGCAGTACTTC.

The rearrangement uses TRBV6-1 and TRBJ1-5, with 8 nucleotides matching TRBD1. V was clipped by 6 bases and J by 5 bases; unmatched bases: 9. The CDR3 totals 15 residues. Germline V gives CDR1 MNHNS, CDR2 SASEGT. The CDR3 nucleotides read TGTGCCAGCAGCATATACAGGGGGGGCGATCAGCCCCAGCATTTT. Its translation: CASSIYRGGDQPQHF.

The chain carries TRBV10-3 and TRBJ1-6, with a weak D call TRBD1 (5 bases). Germline assignment: CDR1 ENHRY and CDR2 SYGVKD. The CDR3 spans 13 residues. V was pared by 4 bases and J by 7 bases, with 8 bases between. In DNA, the CDR3 is TGTGCCATCAGTGGGGACCACAATTCACCCCTCCACTTT. Translated: CAISGDHNSPLHF.

This sequence joins TRBV11-2 and TRBJ2-2; D call uncertain. The germline V gene encodes CDR1 SGHAT and CDR2 FQNNGV. This CDR3 region has 16 residues. Trimming shortened V by 1 base and J by 1 base, and 10 bases separated the two germline ends. This CDR3 is CASSLAPLGNTGELFF. CDR3 nucleotide sequence: TGTGCCAGCAGCTTAGCCCCGCTCGGGAACACCGGGGAGCTGTTTTTT.

This clonotype was picked up a small number of times. The genes are TRBV12-3 or TRBV12-4 and TRBJ1-1, with 7 bases matching TRBD1. The CDR3 has 13 amino acids. V lost 5 bases and J lost 7; bases outside the gene matches: 7. The CDR3 reads CASSDRVPGEAFF. The CDR3 nucleotides are TGTGCCAGCAGTGACAGGGTTCCTGGTGAAGCTTTCTTT.

The rearrangement uses TRBV9 and TRBJ2-2; TRBD2 might be the D (6 bases). The CDR3 is made up of 18 amino acids. Trimming took 4 bases from V and 0 from J, leaving 19 bases between them. Germline assignment: CDR1 SGDLS and CDR2 YYNGEE. The CDR3 sequence: CASSMGLEPSPNTGELFF. CDR3 coding DNA: TGTGCCAGCAGCATGGGACTGGAACCCAGCCCGAACACCGGGGAGCTGTTTTTT.

The V call is TRBV3-1, the J call TRBJ2-7, with 15 nucleotides matching TRBD2. CDR1 and CDR2 from the germline V gene are LGHDT and YNNKEL (reference sequence). J gave up 2 bases and V 5 bases, and 7 bases lay outside the gene matches. The CDR3 covers 17 residues. The CDR3 DNA follows: TGTGCCAGCAGCTCGACAGGGACTAGCGGGGGGACCTACGAGCAGTACTTC. Translating it yields CASSSTGTSGGTYEQYF.

The chain uses TRBV19 and TRBJ2-7; D might be TRBD1 or TRBD2, each matching 5 bases. V was clipped by 3 bases and J by 3 bases, with 12 bases between them. The CDR3 totals 14 residues. Germline assignment: CDR1 LNHDA and CDR2 SQIVND (reference sequence). CDR3 amino acids: CASSMGVASYEQYF. CDR3 sequence (DNA): TGTGCCAGTAGTATGGGGGTAGCGAGCTACGAGCAGTACTTC.

This clonotype was counted a few times. This chain connects TRBV6-5 to TRBJ2-2; D might be TRBD1 or TRBD2, each matching 5 bases. The ends were cut back, 1 base at V and 9 bases at J, with 18 bases in the middle. The CDR3 sequence is 16 residues long. CDR1 is MNHEY and CDR2 is SVGAGI in the germline V gene. CDR3 loop: CASSYFPAGASRELFF. CDR3 nucleotides: TGTGCCAGCAGTTACTTCCCCGCCGGGGCGTCAAGGGAGCTGTTTTTT.

This clonotype was detected only a few times. The chain carries TRBV5-1 and TRBJ2-3; D gene uncertain. V lost 2 bases and J 0 bases, leaving 10 bases between the germline ends. The CDR3 consists of 15 residues. CDR1 is SGHRS and CDR2 is YFSETQ in the germline V gene. CDR3 nucleotide sequence: TGCGCCAGCAGCTTTCAGGTCCTTAGCACAGATACGCAGTATTTT. It translates to CASSFQVLSTDTQYF.

This clonotype showed up just a few times. V is TRBV5-1 and J is TRBJ2-7; maybe TRBD2 (5 bases). The CDR3 has 13 amino acids. Germline values: CDR1 SGHRS, CDR2 YFSETQ. Trimming took off 2 bases at V and 3 bases at J, with 9 bases between the two ends. The CDR3 sequence is CASSFHEGYEQYF. Written as DNA, the CDR3 is TGCGCCAGCAGCTTTCATGAGGGCTACGAGCAGTACTTC.

This chain uses TRBV11-3 with TRBJ2-2; D unclear. The CDR3 consists of 12 residues. Germline-derived CDR1 and CDR2 are SGHNT and YENEEA. V gave up 6 bases and J gave up 6 bases, with 8 bases separating them. CDR3 amino acids: CASSSQSGELFF. DNA of the CDR3: TGTGCCAGCAGTTCCCAGTCCGGGGAGCTGTTTTTT.

This clonotype was picked up a small number of times. V is TRBV24-1 and J is TRBJ2-3, with a tentative D call TRBD2 (5 bases). The CDR3 covers 16 residues. CDR1 is KGHDR, CDR2 SFDVKD, per germline. V dropped 0 bases and J dropped 0 bases, with 9 bases sitting between them. The CDR3 region has the DNA TGTGCCACCAGTGATTTGGGAGCGGATAGCACAGATACGCAGTATTTT. Amino acid sequence: CATSDLGADSTDTQYF.

This clonotype was detected a few times. The rearrangement joins TRBV10-3 to TRBJ2-1; D may be TRBD2 (6 bases). CDR3 length equals 18 residues. Trimming stripped 0 bases from V and 0 bases from J, with 15 bases between. Germline CDR1 and CDR2: ENHRY and SYGVKD. The CDR3, as DNA: TGTGCCATCAGTGAGTCGGGGACTTCTTACAGCTCCTACAATGAGCAGTTCTTC. It translates to CAISESGTSYSSYNEQFF.

In its sample, this clonotype was seen many times. The chain is built from TRBV29-1 and TRBJ2-4, with 7 bases that match TRBD1. Trimming took 6 bases from V and 8 from J; bases not matched to a gene: 7. The CDR3 spans 12 residues. Germline loops: CDR1 SQVTM, CDR2 ANQGSEA. This CDR3 is CSVEGQQYIQYF. The CDR3 DNA is TGCAGCGTAGAGGGACAGCAATACATTCAGTACTTC.

The chain couples TRBV2 to TRBJ2-5; TRBD2 matches 7 bases. The CDR3 contains 15 residues. Germline-derived CDR1 and CDR2 are SNHLY and FYNNEI. Unmatched junction bases numbered 8, after V lost 5 bases and J lost 2 bases. CDR3 sequence (DNA): TGTGCCAGCAGTCCAGCGGGAACTAAGCAAGAGACCCAGTACTTC. Translated, it gives CASSPAGTKQETQYF.

The chain combines TRBV20-1 with TRBJ2-3, with 7 bases aligning to TRBD2. With 3 bases clipped from V and 4 bases from J, the junction kept 7 bases outside the gene matches. Per the germline V gene, CDR1 is DFQATT and CDR2 is SNEGSKA (reference sequence). The CDR3 is made up of 14 amino acids. CDR3 nucleotide sequence: TGCAGTGCTAGTGGCGGGAGAGGGGCAGATACGCAGTATTTT. It yields the protein CSASGGRGADTQYF.

The chain employs TRBV12-3 or TRBV12-4 and TRBJ2-5, with D uncertain. The CDR3 runs to 14 residues. V was cut by 1 base and J by 7 bases, with 13 bases left in between. CDR3 DNA: TGTGCCAGCAGTTTAGGGGCCGGCCCAGGGACCCAGTACTTC. Translation gives CASSLGAGPGTQYF.

This clonotype was seen repeatedly, ten times or more. V is TRBV6-1 and J is TRBJ2-5; no clear D gene. The germline CDR1 and CDR2 sequences are MNHNS and SASEGT. This CDR3 comprises 13 residues. V dropped 9 bases and J dropped 5 bases, with 16 bases sitting between them. Here the CDR3 DNA reads TGTGCCAGTGCTGATCGGTTGGGGGAGACCCAGTACTTC. This translates into CASADRLGETQYF.

The chain is built from TRBV20-1 and TRBJ2-3; D unresolved. V was cut by 6 bases and J by 2 bases, with 24 bases left in between. The CDR3 is made up of 17 amino acids. CDR1 is DFQATT and CDR2 is SNEGSKA in the germline V gene (reference sequence). The CDR3 region is CSATPRRRSPNTDTQYF. CDR3 bases: TGCAGTGCCACACCTAGAAGACGGAGTCCTAACACAGATACGCAGTATTTT.

The chain has TRBV4-1 and TRBJ2-2; TRBD1 agrees at 7 bases. From germline, CDR1 is MGHRA and CDR2 YSYEKL. The J segment lost 1 base and the V segment lost 1 base, leaving 3 bases of the junction unmatched. This CDR3 is 16 amino acids long. In DNA, the CDR3 is TGCGCCAGCAGCCAAGGACAGGGCGGGAACACCGGGGAGCTGTTTTTT. Translation: CASSQGQGGNTGELFF.

This clonotype occurred a few times. The chain is built from TRBV10-2 and TRBJ2-7, with D uncertain. With 6 bases removed from V and 3 bases from J, the gap between germline ends came to 12 bases. Germline V CDR1 and CDR2: WSHSY, SAAADI. CDR3 length: 13 residues. The CDR3 region has the DNA TGCGCCAGCAGCTCAGGAGTTATCTACGAGCAGTACGTC. This codes for CASSSGVIYEQYV.

The chain joins TRBV7-9 to TRBJ1-2; perhaps TRBD1 as D (5 bases). The CDR3 has 14 residues. The ends were cut back, 2 bases at V and 5 bases at J, with 12 bases in the middle. CDR1 is SEHNR, CDR2 FQNEAQ, per germline (reference sequence). This chain's CDR3 is CASSLTGTLYGYTF. The CDR3 DNA reads TGTGCCAGCAGCTTAACCGGGACCCTGTATGGCTACACCTTC.

The rearrangement links TRBV20-1 to TRBJ2-1; TRBD2 is a possible D gene (6 bases). Trimming stripped 4 bases from V and 6 bases from J, with 22 bases between. Germline values: CDR1 DFQATT, CDR2 SNEGSKA (reference sequence). This CDR3 has 16 residues. CDR3 coding DNA: TGCAGTGCTATGGACCCTACAGCGGGCCCTATCAATGAGCAGTTCTTC. Protein sequence: CSAMDPTAGPINEQFF.

This clonotype has just a few counts. The V call is TRBV15, the J call TRBJ2-3; 9 bases line up with TRBD2. The CDR3 runs to 16 residues. CDR1 is LNHNV and CDR2 is YYDKDF in the germline V gene (reference sequence). V dropped 1 base and J dropped 3; count of bases not matched to a gene: 5. The CDR3 region is CATSRVAGGPTDTQYF. In nucleotides, the CDR3 is TGTGCCACCAGCAGAGTTGCGGGAGGGCCGACAGATACGCAGTATTTT.

The V gene is TRBV20-1, the J gene TRBJ2-3, with TRBD1 matching over 9 bases. With V trimmed by 2 bases and J by 1 base, 7 bases remained unmatched. The CDR3 is made up of 16 amino acids. Germline CDR1 DFQATT, CDR2 SNEGSKA (reference sequence). As DNA, the CDR3 is TGCAGTGCTAGACTCACAGGGGGCGGGGGCACAGATACGCAGTATTTT. This sequence encodes CSARLTGGGGTDTQYF.

CDR3: CASSLVAGKNEQFF. The CDR3 DNA reads as TGCGCCAGCAGCTTGGTAGCGGGGAAGAATGAGCAGTTCTTC. The rearrangement joins TRBV5-1 to TRBJ2-1; TRBD2 agrees at 8 bases. The CDR3 runs to 14 residues. The V gene's germline CDR1 is SGHRS and CDR2 YFSETQ. Trimming took 0 bases from V and 7 from J; bases not matched to a gene: 3.

This clonotype was picked up a small number of times. V usage is TRBV12-3 or TRBV12-4 and J usage is TRBJ2-7; 8 bases are a match to TRBD2. This CDR3 has 17 amino acids. Trimming took 6 bases from V and 4 from J; bases not matched to a gene: 17. CDR3 nucleotides: TGTGCCAGCAGCCCCCGTGGGCTAAGCGGGAGTACTTACGAGCAGTACTTC. It yields the protein CASSPRGLSGSTYEQYF.